One and the same sample provided the 12 T cell receptor beta chains below, sequenced in a study of shared clonotypes between healthy human individuals (dated by TCRdb to the early 2020s). The library was generated by the immunoSEQ multiplex PCR assay. The clones in this table, taken by TCRdb from immuneACCESS, are in-frame only. Not every clone is retained; where verified, under half of the shortfall comes from an unresolved V gene, and the cause of the rest is unknown. Across this sample there are about 2.4 million clones, with 90% to 95% seen only once. The ten largest clones take up approximately 0.37% of the sample. Sequencing input: naive CD4+ T cells from PBMCs. The cell subset or site label here, explained by the study, means: CD45RA+ positively selected. These receptors were taken from a man younger than 30 in good health. Some clones in this sample may be carry-over from other donors' samples.

In regard to this clone: The same CDR3 arises from other DNA sequences in this sample as well. This chain connects TRBV5-6 to TRBJ2-3, with 7 bases lining up with TRBD2. The junction had 3 bases not matched to a gene; V was cut back by 4 bases and J by 1 base. Per germline, CDR1 SGHDT and CDR2 YYEEEE. This CDR3 region has 14 residues. The CDR3 is CASSATSGTDTQYF. In DNA form, the CDR3 reads TGTGCCAGCAGCGCTACTAGCGGCACAGATACGCAGTATTTT.

This CDR3 is CASRELAGGSYEQYF. CDR3 sequence (DNA): TGTGCCAGCAGGGAACTAGCGGGAGGTTCCTACGAGCAGTACTTC. The J gene is TRBJ2-7, the V gene TRBV27, with 12 bases lining up with TRBD2. Germline CDR1 and CDR2: MNHEY and SMNVEV (reference sequence). V gave up 6 bases and J gave up 1 base; unmatched junction bases: 4. This CDR3 comprises 15 residues.

The V call is TRBV14, the J call TRBJ1-4; D is perhaps TRBD1 (6 bases). Germline lookup yields CDR1 SGHDN and CDR2 FVKESK. CDR3 length: 18 amino acids. V was trimmed by 4 bases and J by 2 bases, leaving 20 bases between them. The CDR3 DNA sequence: TGTGCCAGCAGCCCCCAAAACGGGGCAAGGGGGACTAATGAAAAACTGTTTTTT. Its protein product is CASSPQNGARGTNEKLFF.

Of note for this clone: The same CDR3 can be traced to other DNA sequences in this sample. In DNA, the CDR3 is TGTGCCAGCAGCGTAGGAGGTCCGCGAGAGACCCAGTACTTC. This encodes CASSVGGPRETQYF. The chain uses TRBV9 and TRBJ2-5, with unresolved D. Germline V gene lookup returns CDR1 SGDLS and CDR2 YYNGEE. The V gene lost 0 bases and the J gene lost 4 bases, with 10 bases spanning the gap. There are 14 residues in the CDR3.

The rearrangement uses TRBV6-6 and TRBJ2-5, with D possibly matching TRBD1 (5 bases). Germline loops: CDR1 MNHNY, CDR2 SVGAGI (reference sequence). This CDR3 contains 15 residues. V lost 2 bases to trimming and J lost 1 base, with 11 bases between them. For the CDR3, the DNA is TGTGCCAGCAGTTACGGGGCGACTTTCCAAGAGACCCAGTACTTC. The encoded protein is CASSYGATFQETQYF.

This clone appeared a single time. The J gene is TRBJ2-7, the V gene TRBV19; 9 nucleotides match TRBD1. The CDR3 sequence is 17 residues long. The V gene end was trimmed by 3 bases and the J gene end by 7 bases; junction bases not matched to a gene: 16. Germline CDR1 LNHDA, CDR2 SQIVND (reference sequence). CDR3: CASSIHRDRARLGEQYF. The CDR3 coding sequence is TGTGCCAGTAGTATTCACCGGGACAGGGCCCGCTTGGGGGAGCAGTACTTC.

The J gene is TRBJ1-1, the V gene TRBV5-4; D is unresolved. The CDR3 has 14 amino acids. The V and J ends lost 4 bases and 1 base respectively, with 11 bases between them. Germline CDR1 SGHNT, CDR2 YYREEE (reference sequence). In DNA, the CDR3 is TGTGCCAGCAGCGAAAAAAGGAAGAACACTGAAGCTTTCTTT. Protein: CASSEKRKNTEAFF.

This clone has more than one count but fewer than ten. The rearrangement joins TRBV19 to TRBJ2-1, with D perhaps given as TRBD1 or TRBD2 (5 bases each). The V and J ends lost 4 bases and 10 bases respectively, with 14 bases between them. Germline values: CDR1 LNHDA, CDR2 SQIVND (reference sequence). The CDR3 totals 13 residues. The DNA of the CDR3 is TGTGCCAGTAGTACCCGGGACCGCCGGGAGCAGTTCTTC. The encoded protein is CASSTRDRREQFF.

In the case of this clone: The sample contains more than one DNA sequence encoding this CDR3. The rearrangement joins TRBV6-4 to TRBJ2-1; D is perhaps TRBD1 (5 bases). Trimming took off 6 bases at V and 0 bases at J, with 6 bases between the two ends. The germline gives CDR1 MRHNA, CDR2 SNTAGT. This CDR3 has 13 residues. The CDR3 nucleotides read TGTGCCAGCAGAGACAGCTCCTACAATGAGCAGTTCTTC. Translated: CASRDSSYNEQFF.

V is TRBV5-1 and J is TRBJ1-2, with a possible D match to TRBD1 (5 bases). Trimming cost V 4 bases and J 6 bases, with 16 bases left between them. The CDR3 extends over 14 amino acids. Germline CDR1 SGHRS, CDR2 YFSETQ. This CDR3 is CASSLGVRFDGYTF. CDR3 coding DNA: TGCGCCAGCAGCCTGGGGGTCCGCTTCGATGGCTACACCTTC.

The chain links TRBV6-5 to TRBJ2-5; 7 bases fit TRBD1. The J call is in doubt because the DNA end fits TRBJ2-7 better. Germline CDR1 reads MNHEY; CDR2 reads SVGAGI. The length of the CDR3 is 15 residues. CDR3 in amino acids: CASSYSGTDSYEQYF. CDR3 sequence (DNA): TGTGCCAGCAGTTACTCTGGGACAGACTCCTACGAGCAGTACTTC.

V and J are TRBV11-2 and TRBJ2-3; D remains ambiguous. Germline loops: CDR1 SGHAT, CDR2 FQNNGV. V was pared by 5 bases and J by 5 bases, with 8 bases between. This CDR3 is 12 amino acids long. CDR3 coding DNA: TGTGCCAGCAGCCAACATCAAGATACGCAGTATTTT. Protein sequence: CASSQHQDTQYF.